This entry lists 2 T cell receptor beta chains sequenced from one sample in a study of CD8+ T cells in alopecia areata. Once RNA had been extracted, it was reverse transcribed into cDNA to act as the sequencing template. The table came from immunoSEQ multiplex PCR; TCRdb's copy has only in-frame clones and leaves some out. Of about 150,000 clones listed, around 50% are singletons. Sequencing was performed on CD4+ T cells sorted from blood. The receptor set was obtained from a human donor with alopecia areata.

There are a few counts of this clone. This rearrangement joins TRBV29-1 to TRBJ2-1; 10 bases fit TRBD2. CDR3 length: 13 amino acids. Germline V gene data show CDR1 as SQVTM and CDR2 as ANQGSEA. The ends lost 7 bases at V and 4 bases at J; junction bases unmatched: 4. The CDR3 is CSGVTSGYNEQFF. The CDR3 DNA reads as TGCAGCGGTGTGACTAGCGGGTACAATGAGCAGTTCTTC.

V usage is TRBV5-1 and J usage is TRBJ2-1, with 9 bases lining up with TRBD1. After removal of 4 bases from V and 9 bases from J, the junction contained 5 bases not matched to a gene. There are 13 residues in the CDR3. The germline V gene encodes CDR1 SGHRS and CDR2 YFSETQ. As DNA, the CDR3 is TGCGCCAGCAGCACCGACAGGGGGATTGAGCAGTTCTTC. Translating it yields CASSTDRGIEQFF.